Shown below are 27 T cell receptor beta chains from a single sample sequenced in a study of neurological immune-mediated disorders. TCRdb recomputed calls from the 5' RACE reads with MiXCR, one row per CDR3 protein. The sample contains about 46,000 distinct CDR3 sequences, 10% of which appear only once. The sample comprised PBMCs. The receptors were gathered from a man in his sixties or seventies with HTLV-1-associated myelopathy (HAM/TSP).

The sample holds many counts of this clonotype. The genes are TRBV28 and TRBJ2-5, with 7 bases fitting TRBD2. This CDR3 contains 14 residues. Germline CDR1 and CDR2: MDHEN and SYDVKM. V shed 6 bases and J 5 bases; nucleotides not matched to a gene: 9. The DNA of the CDR3 is TGTGCCAGCAGGATGGCCGGACTAGTCGAGACCCAGTACTTC. Translating gives CASRMAGLVETQYF.

This clonotype has ten or more counts. This chain uses TRBV27 with TRBJ2-5, with 8 positions matching TRBD2. Germline-derived CDR1 and CDR2 are MNHEY and SMNVEV (reference sequence). CDR3 length: 18 residues. After removal of 6 bases from V and 0 bases from J, the junction contained 15 bases not matched to a gene. The CDR3 protein is CASSHGRATKGDQETQYF. The CDR3 DNA reads TGTGCCAGCAGCCACGGGAGGGCGACGAAGGGGGACCAAGAGACCCAGTACTTC.

The chain links TRBV18 to TRBJ1-1; 7 bases fit TRBD1. Trimming cost V 5 bases and J 0 bases; bases outside gene matches: 9. CDR1 is KGHSH, CDR2 LQKENI, per germline. The CDR3 is 16 residues long. For the CDR3, the DNA is TGTGCCAGCTCATCTCGACAGGGCGCAATGAACACTGAAGCTTTCTTT. It specifies CASSSRQGAMNTEAFF.

In this sample, this clonotype turned up many times. The chain combines TRBV7-2 with TRBJ2-7; D is undetermined. The germline V and J ends were trimmed by 4 bases and 3 bases, with 16 bases remaining between them. The CDR3 covers 15 residues. In germline, CDR1 is SGHTA, CDR2 FQGNSA. The CDR3 sequence: CASSSDLSTVYEQYF. The CDR3 nucleotides read TGTGCCAGCAGCTCCGACCTTAGTACCGTCTACGAGCAGTACTTC. Full variable domain (remainder filled in from reference TRBV7-2 and TRBJ2-7): GAGVSQSPSNKVTEKGKDVELRCDPISGHTALYWYRQSLGQGLEFLIYFQGNSAPDKSGLPSDRFSAERTGGSVSTLTIQRTQQEDSAVYLCASSSDLSTVYEQYFGPGTRLTVT.

This clonotype was counted ten times or more. The J gene is TRBJ2-4, the V gene TRBV4-3; tentative D call: TRBD1 (6 bases). The length of the CDR3 is 13 residues. CDR1 and CDR2 (germline): LGHNA, YSLEER. V shed 2 bases and J shed 7 bases, with 9 bases lying between them. CDR3 amino acids: CASSQRTGNIQYF. CDR3 DNA sequence: TGCGCCAGCAGCCAACGAACAGGGAACATTCAGTACTTC.

About this clonotype itself: A much larger clonotype is one base distant, so this may be a read error. The chain links TRBV7-3 to TRBJ2-1; D is uncertain. The V gene's germline CDR1 is SGHTA and CDR2 FQGTGA. This CDR3 is 12 amino acids long. CDR3 loop: CASSLTTNEQSF. The CDR3 coding sequence is TGTGCCAGCAGCTTAACTACCAATGAGCAGTCCTTC. Together with reference TRBV7-3 and TRBJ2-1, the CDR3 gives the full variable domain: GAGVSQTPSNKVTEKGKYVELRCDPISGHTALYWYRQSLGQGPEFLIYFQGTGAADDSGLPNDRFFAVRPEGSVSTLKIQRTERGDSAVYLCASSLTTNEQSFGPGTRLTVL.

This clonotype was detected many times. The V and J genes are TRBV2 and TRBJ1-5; perhaps TRBD1 as D (6 bases). CDR1 SNHLY and CDR2 FYNNEI come from the germline V gene. This CDR3 region has 16 residues. Between the trimmed V and J ends, which lost 4 bases and 0 bases, there was a span of 13 bases. The CDR3 sequence is CASSAGGPYSNQPQHF. In DNA form, the CDR3 reads TGTGCCAGCAGTGCGGGGGGGCCGTATAGCAATCAGCCCCAGCATTTT.

This clonotype was counted many times. The chain links TRBV6-1 to TRBJ2-7; TRBD2 matches 14 bases. The CDR3 is made up of 16 amino acids. J gave up 6 bases and V 4 bases, and 8 bases lay outside the gene matches. Germline values: CDR1 MNHNS, CDR2 SASEGT. The CDR3 reads CASSVGLAGAGSEQYF. For the CDR3, the DNA is TGTGCCAGCAGTGTGGGACTAGCGGGAGCGGGGTCCGAGCAGTACTTC.

At least ten counts were recorded for this clonotype. This sequence joins TRBV3-1 and TRBJ1-2, with TRBD1 matching 10 bases. V shed 5 bases and J 6 bases; nucleotides not matched to a gene: 6. The CDR3 is 14 residues long. Germline V CDR1 and CDR2: LGHDT, YNNKEL (reference sequence). The CDR3 protein is CASSKKGTGDGYTF. CDR3 nucleotide sequence: TGTGCCAGCAGCAAGAAAGGGACAGGGGATGGCTACACCTTC.

This clonotype came up many times. CDR3 sequence (DNA): TGCGCCAGCAGCTTTCTGGGGGCGGACTACGAGCAGTACTTC. Its protein product is CASSFLGADYEQYF. The V call is TRBV5-1, the J call TRBJ2-7; D is perhaps TRBD1 (6 bases). The length of the CDR3 is 14 residues. The germline V and J ends were trimmed by 2 bases and 3 bases, with 12 bases remaining between them. Per germline, CDR1 SGHRS and CDR2 YFSETQ.

This clonotype was observed at least ten times. The chain joins TRBV5-5 to TRBJ2-3, with D unclear. Trimming shortened V by 0 bases and J by 5 bases, and 4 bases separated the two germline ends. Germline CDR1 SGHKS, CDR2 YYEKEE (reference sequence). CDR3 length: 12 amino acids. The CDR3 nucleotides read TGTGCCAGCAGCTTGGTCGTAGATACGCAGTATTTT. This encodes CASSLVVDTQYF.

This clonotype was found many times. The chain carries TRBV9 and TRBJ2-4; D possibly corresponds to TRBD1 (6 bases). With 4 bases removed from V and 9 bases from J, the gap between germline ends came to 14 bases. This CDR3 contains 13 residues. The germline gives CDR1 SGDLS, CDR2 YYNGEE. CDR3 sequence reads: CASSPRTVSIQYF. For the CDR3, the DNA is TGTGCCAGCAGCCCCCGGACAGTCAGCATTCAGTACTTC.

As for this clonotype: A clone one base away is much larger, so this may be a read error. The chain couples TRBV2 to TRBJ2-2, with 9 bases lining up with TRBD2. The CDR3 runs to 15 residues. Germline CDR1 is SNHLY and CDR2 is FYNNEI. V was clipped by 6 bases and J by 9 bases; unmatched bases: 11. Here the CDR3 DNA reads TGTGCCAGCAGGGCGACCAGAGCGGGAGGCAGGGAGCTGTTTTTT. As protein: CASRATRAGGRELFF.

This clonotype has ten or more counts. The rearrangement links TRBV12-3 or TRBV12-4 to TRBJ2-3, with no clear D. The CDR3 runs to 16 residues. V was trimmed by 5 bases and J by 3 bases, leaving 18 bases between them. The CDR3 coding sequence is TGTGCCAGCAGTACAATCGGATTCATCAGTACAGATACGCAGTATTTT. This codes for CASSTIGFISTDTQYF.

The sample holds many counts of this clonotype. The chain has TRBV28 and TRBJ2-2, with 7 nucleotides matching TRBD1. CDR1 is MDHEN and CDR2 is SYDVKM in the germline V gene. This CDR3 is 12 amino acids long. Unmatched junction bases numbered 4, after V lost 3 bases and J lost 12 bases. This CDR3 reads CASSLDRNKLFF. The DNA of the CDR3 is TGTGCCAGCAGTTTGGACAGGAACAAGCTGTTTTTT.

This clonotype showed up many times. The rearrangement uses TRBV20-1 and TRBJ2-5, with 10 positions matching TRBD2. Germline lookup yields CDR1 DFQATT and CDR2 SNEGSKA (reference sequence). V gave up 0 bases and J gave up 2 bases; unmatched junction bases: 6. CDR3 length: 16 residues. The CDR3 here is CSARDMTSGQQETQYF. The DNA for the CDR3 is TGCAGTGCTAGAGATATGACTAGCGGGCAACAAGAGACCCAGTACTTC.

This clonotype was detected many times. The chain joins TRBV20-1 to TRBJ2-7, with 11 nucleotides matching TRBD2. This CDR3 spans 15 amino acids. Looked up from germline, CDR1 is DFQATT and CDR2 is SNEGSKA (reference sequence). Trimming cost V 4 bases and J 4 bases; bases outside gene matches: 9. The DNA for the CDR3 is TGCAGTGCTACCTGGACTAGCGGGTTAGAATACGAGCAGTACTTC. This gives the protein CSATWTSGLEYEQYF.

This clonotype appeared many times. The genes are TRBV6-1 and TRBJ1-4; possibly TRBD1 for D (5 bases). V dropped 5 bases and J dropped 5 bases, with 9 bases sitting between them. This CDR3 has 13 amino acids. The germline V gene encodes CDR1 MNHNS and CDR2 SASEGT. This chain's CDR3 is CASSRTRNEKLFF. The CDR3 bases are TGTGCCAGCAGTCGGACACGCAATGAAAAACTGTTTTTT.

V and J are TRBV5-6 and TRBJ2-5; 7 bases align to TRBD1. Near its end, the DNA agrees better with TRBJ2-7, so the J call may be wrong. The CDR3 is made up of 15 amino acids. CDR1 SGHDT and CDR2 YYEEEE come from the germline V gene. CDR3 coding DNA: TGTGCCAGCAGCTTGTTAGGGGGCGCAACCTACGAGCAGTACTTC. It encodes CASSLLGGATYEQYF.

This clonotype was detected ten times or more. The rearrangement joins TRBV11-1 to TRBJ2-3; D not resolved. Germline V lookup: CDR1 SGHAT, CDR2 FQDESV (reference sequence). The CDR3 is made up of 15 amino acids. V lost 4 bases and J lost 2, with 13 bases in between. The CDR3 spells CASSSDGVFTDTQYF. CDR3 bases: TGTGCCAGCAGCTCGGATGGGGTTTTCACAGATACGCAGTATTTT.

The V call is TRBV20-1, the J call TRBJ2-1, with TRBD2 matching 7 bases. CDR3 length: 12 amino acids. CDR1 is DFQATT and CDR2 is SNEGSKA in the germline V gene (reference sequence). The V and J ends lost 3 bases and 6 bases, in that order; junction bases with no gene match: 2. CDR3 bases: TGCAGTGCTAGCGGGGGGATCAATGAGCAGTTCTTC. Protein: CSASGGINEQFF.

Comments on this clonotype: Compared with germline, one end of the junction differs, possibly owing to a read error. The chain carries TRBV28 and TRBJ2-7; 13 bases are shared with TRBD2. This CDR3 contains 18 residues. Germline V CDR1 and CDR2: MDHEN, SYDVKM. The DNA of the CDR3 is TGTGCCAGCAGTTCTCCGTCCCCCGGACTAGCGGGAGTATGGGAGCAGTGCTTC. It yields the protein CASSSPSPGLAGVWEQCF. The complete variable domain, with remaining parts taken from reference TRBV28 and TRBJ2-7, reads DVKVTQSSRYLVKRTGEKVFLECVQDMDHENMFWYRQDPGLGLRLIYFSYDVKMKEKGDIPEGYSVSREKKERFSLILESASTNQTSMYLCASSSPSPGLAGVWEQCFGPGTRLTVT.

This clonotype was observed at least ten times. This chain joins TRBV6-5 and TRBJ1-5; D remains ambiguous. CDR3 length equals 13 residues. CDR1 is MNHEY, CDR2 SVGAGI, per germline. With 5 bases removed from V and 6 bases from J, the gap between germline ends came to 11 bases. CDR3 sequence (DNA): TGTGCCAGCAGTCCCTGGGCAGGTCAGCCCCAGCATTTT. It codes for CASSPWAGQPQHF.

This clonotype showed up many times. This rearrangement joins TRBV18 to TRBJ1-1; D remains unclear. The V end was cut by 3 bases, the J end by 0 bases, with 5 bases between. The CDR3 has 13 residues. In germline, CDR1 is KGHSH, CDR2 LQKENI. CDR3 nucleotides: TGTGCCAGCTCACCGGGAATGAACACTGAAGCTTTCTTT. Amino acid sequence: CASSPGMNTEAFF.

This clonotype was observed at least ten times. The CDR3 here is CASTASGAGELFF. Here the CDR3 DNA reads TGTGCCAGCACCGCTTCGGGTGCCGGGGAGCTGTTTTTT. The chain joins TRBV7-6 to TRBJ2-2, with D hard to call. Germline-derived CDR1 and CDR2 are SGHVS and FNYEAQ. The CDR3 runs 13 residues. V was trimmed by 7 bases and J by 6 bases, leaving 12 bases between them.

This clonotype was picked up many times. The chain uses TRBV19 and TRBJ2-3, with no clear D. CDR1 and CDR2 from the germline V gene are LNHDA and SQIVND (reference sequence). This CDR3 has 14 amino acids. V was trimmed by 5 bases and J by 2 bases, leaving 11 bases between them. CDR3 protein: CASSPGSPTDTQYF. The CDR3 nucleotides are TGTGCCAGTAGTCCCGGCAGTCCCACAGATACGCAGTATTTT.

This clonotype was seen many times. The gene calls are TRBV7-9 and TRBJ2-1; 8 bases line up with TRBD2. The CDR3 consists of 16 residues. Looked up from germline, CDR1 is SEHNR and CDR2 is FQNEAQ (reference sequence). Losses at the gene ends were 2 bases for V and 7 bases for J; bases not matched to a gene: 10. As DNA, the CDR3 is TGTGCCAGCAGCTTAAGTGGCGGGAGGAGGGAGAATGAGCAGTTCTTC. This encodes CASSLSGGRRENEQFF.